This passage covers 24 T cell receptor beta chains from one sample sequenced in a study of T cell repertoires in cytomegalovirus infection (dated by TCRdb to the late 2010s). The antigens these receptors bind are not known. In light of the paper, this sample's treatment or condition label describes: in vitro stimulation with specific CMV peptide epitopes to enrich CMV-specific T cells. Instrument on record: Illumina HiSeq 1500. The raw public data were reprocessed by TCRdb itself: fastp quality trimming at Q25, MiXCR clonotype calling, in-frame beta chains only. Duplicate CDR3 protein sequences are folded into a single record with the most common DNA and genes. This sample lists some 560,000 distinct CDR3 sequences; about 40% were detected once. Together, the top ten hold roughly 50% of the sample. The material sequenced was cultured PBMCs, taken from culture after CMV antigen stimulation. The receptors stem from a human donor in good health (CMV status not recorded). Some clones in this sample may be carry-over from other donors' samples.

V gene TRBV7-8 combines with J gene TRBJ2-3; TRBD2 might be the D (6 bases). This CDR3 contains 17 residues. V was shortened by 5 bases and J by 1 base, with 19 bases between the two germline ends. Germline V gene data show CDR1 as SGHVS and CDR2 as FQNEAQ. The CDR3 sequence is CASSPREGRRGTDTQYF. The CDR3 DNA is TGTGCCAGCAGCCCGAGGGAAGGGAGGAGAGGCACAGATACGCAGTATTTT.

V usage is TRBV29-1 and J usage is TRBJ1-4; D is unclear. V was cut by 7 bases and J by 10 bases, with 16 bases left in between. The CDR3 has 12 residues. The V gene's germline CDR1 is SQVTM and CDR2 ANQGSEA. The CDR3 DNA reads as TGCAGCGGTCGTGGGTCCCTCGGAAAACTGTTTTTT. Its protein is CSGRGSLGKLFF.

The DNA for the CDR3 is TGTGCCAGCAGCTCTCGCGTGACCACCGGGGAGCTGTTTTTT. Protein product: CASSSRVTTGELFF. This chain links TRBV7-2 with TRBJ2-2; D not resolved. This CDR3 has 14 residues. Germline CDR1 SGHTA, CDR2 FQGNSA. The V end lost 4 bases, the J end lost 4 bases, and 10 bases lay between the germline ends.

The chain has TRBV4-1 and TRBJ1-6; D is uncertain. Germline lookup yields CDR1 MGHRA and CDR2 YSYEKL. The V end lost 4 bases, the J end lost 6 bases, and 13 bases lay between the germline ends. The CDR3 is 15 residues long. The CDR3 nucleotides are TGCGCCAGCAGCCCCTTGTTGCCGACTAATTCACCCCTCCACTTT. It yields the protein CASSPLLPTNSPLHF.

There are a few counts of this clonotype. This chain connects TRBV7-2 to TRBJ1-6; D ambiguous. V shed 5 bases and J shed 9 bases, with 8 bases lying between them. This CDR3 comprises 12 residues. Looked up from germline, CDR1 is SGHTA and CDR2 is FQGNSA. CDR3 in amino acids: CASSPHSSPLHF. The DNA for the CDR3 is TGTGCCAGCAGCCCTCACAGTTCACCCCTCCACTTT.

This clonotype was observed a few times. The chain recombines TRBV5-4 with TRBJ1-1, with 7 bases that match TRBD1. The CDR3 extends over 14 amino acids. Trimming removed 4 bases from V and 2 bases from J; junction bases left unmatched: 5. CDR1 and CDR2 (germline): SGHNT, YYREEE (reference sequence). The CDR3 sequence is CASSRGTDNTEAFF. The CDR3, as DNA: TGTGCCAGCAGCCGAGGGACAGATAACACTGAAGCTTTCTTT.

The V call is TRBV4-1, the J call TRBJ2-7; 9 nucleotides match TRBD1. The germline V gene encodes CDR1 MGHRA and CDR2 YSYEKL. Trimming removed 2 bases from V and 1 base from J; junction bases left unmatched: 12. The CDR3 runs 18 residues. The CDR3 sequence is CASSQILTTGGASYEQYF. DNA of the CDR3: TGCGCCAGCAGCCAAATTTTAACTACAGGGGGCGCATCCTACGAGCAGTACTTC.

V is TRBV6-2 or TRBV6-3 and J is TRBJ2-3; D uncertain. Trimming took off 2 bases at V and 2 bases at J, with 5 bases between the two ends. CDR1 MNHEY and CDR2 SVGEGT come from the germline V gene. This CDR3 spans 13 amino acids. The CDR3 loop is CASSYVTTDTQYF. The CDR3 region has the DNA TGTGCCAGCAGTTACGTGACCACAGATACGCAGTATTTT.

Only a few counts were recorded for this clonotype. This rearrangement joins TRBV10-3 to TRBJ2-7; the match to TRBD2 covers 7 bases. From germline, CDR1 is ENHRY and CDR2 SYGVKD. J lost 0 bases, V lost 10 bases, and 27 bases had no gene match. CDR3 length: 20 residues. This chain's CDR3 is CATGFTRAIRFGGGSYEQYF. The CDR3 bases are TGTGCCACGGGTTTTACAAGGGCCATCAGATTTGGCGGGGGCTCCTACGAGCAGTACTTC.

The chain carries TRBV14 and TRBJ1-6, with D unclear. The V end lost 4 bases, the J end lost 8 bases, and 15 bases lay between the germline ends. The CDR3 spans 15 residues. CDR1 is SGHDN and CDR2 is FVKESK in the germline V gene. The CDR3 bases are TGTGCCAGCAGCCTCGGCCTGGTTCGTTATTCACCCCTCCACTTT. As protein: CASSLGLVRYSPLHF. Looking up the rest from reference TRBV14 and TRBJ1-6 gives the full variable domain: EAGVTQFPSHSVIEKGQTVTLRCDPISGHDNLYWYRRVMGKEIKFLLHFVKESKQDESGMPNNRFLAERTGGTYSTLKVQPAELEDSGVYFCASSLGLVRYSPLHFGNGTRLTVT.

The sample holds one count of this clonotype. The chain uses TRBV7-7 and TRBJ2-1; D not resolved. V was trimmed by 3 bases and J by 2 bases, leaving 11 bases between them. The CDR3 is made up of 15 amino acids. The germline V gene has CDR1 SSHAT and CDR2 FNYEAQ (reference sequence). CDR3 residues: CASSFGLAPYNEQFF. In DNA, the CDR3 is TGTGCCAGCAGCTTCGGCCTGGCTCCCTACAATGAGCAGTTCTTC.

In nucleotides, the CDR3 is TGTGCCAGCAGCTTAGGGCAGGGGAAGCACGAGCAGTACTTC. Encoded protein: CASSLGQGKHEQYF. This chain links TRBV7-2 with TRBJ2-7, with D maybe TRBD1 (6 bases). The CDR3 spans 14 residues. Germline CDR1 reads SGHTA; CDR2 reads FQGNSA. Trimming left V 1 base short and J 5 bases short, with 12 bases between.

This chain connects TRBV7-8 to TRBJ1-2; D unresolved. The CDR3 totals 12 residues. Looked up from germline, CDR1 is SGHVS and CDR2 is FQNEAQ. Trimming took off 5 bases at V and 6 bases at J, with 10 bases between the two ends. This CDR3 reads CASSPFTDGYTF. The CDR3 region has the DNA TGTGCCAGCAGCCCTTTCACCGATGGCTACACCTTC.

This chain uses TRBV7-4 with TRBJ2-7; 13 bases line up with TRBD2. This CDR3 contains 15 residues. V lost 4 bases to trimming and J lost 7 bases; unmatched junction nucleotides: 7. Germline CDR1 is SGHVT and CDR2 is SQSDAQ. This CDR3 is CASSSTSGGAWEQYF. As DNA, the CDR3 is TGTGCCAGCAGCTCTACTAGCGGGGGGGCATGGGAGCAGTACTTC.

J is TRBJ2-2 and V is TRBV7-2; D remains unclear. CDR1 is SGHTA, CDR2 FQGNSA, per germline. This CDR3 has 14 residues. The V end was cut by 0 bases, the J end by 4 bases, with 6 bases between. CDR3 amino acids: CASSLAASTGELFF. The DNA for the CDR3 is TGTGCCAGCAGCTTAGCCGCGAGCACCGGGGAGCTGTTTTTT.

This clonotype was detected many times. The CDR3 nucleotides are TGTGCCAGCAACCTTAGCGGGGGGGAGACCCAGTACTTC. Its protein is CASNLSGGETQYF. The J gene is TRBJ2-5, the V gene TRBV7-8, with TRBD2 matching over 10 bases. The length of the CDR3 is 13 residues. After removal of 7 bases from V and 5 bases from J, the junction contained 4 bases not matched to a gene. Germline V CDR1 and CDR2: SGHVS, FQNEAQ.

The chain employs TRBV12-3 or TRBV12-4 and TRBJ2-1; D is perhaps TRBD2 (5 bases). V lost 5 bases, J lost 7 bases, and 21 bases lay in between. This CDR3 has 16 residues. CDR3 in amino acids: CASSITDATRGNEQFF. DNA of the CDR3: TGTGCCAGCAGTATCACCGACGCAACCCGCGGGAATGAGCAGTTCTTC.

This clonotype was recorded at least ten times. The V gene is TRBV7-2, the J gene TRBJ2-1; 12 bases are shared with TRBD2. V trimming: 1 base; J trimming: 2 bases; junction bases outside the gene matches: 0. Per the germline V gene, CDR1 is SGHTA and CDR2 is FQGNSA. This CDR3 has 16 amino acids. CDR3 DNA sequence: TGTGCCAGCAGCTTAGGGACTAGCGGGGCCTACAATGAGCAGTTCTTC. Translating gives CASSLGTSGAYNEQFF. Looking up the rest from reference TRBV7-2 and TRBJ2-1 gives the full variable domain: GAGVSQSPSNKVTEKGKDVELRCDPISGHTALYWYRQSLGQGLEFLIYFQGNSAPDKSGLPSDRFSAERTGGSVSTLTIQRTQQEDSAVYLCASSLGTSGAYNEQFFGPGTRLTVL.

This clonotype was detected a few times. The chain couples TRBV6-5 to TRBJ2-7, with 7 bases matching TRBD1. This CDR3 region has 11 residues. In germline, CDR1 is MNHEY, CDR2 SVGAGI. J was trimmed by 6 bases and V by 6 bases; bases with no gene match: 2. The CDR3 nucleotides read TGTGCCAGCAGGAGGGGGCGCGAGCAGTACTTC. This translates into CASRRGREQYF.

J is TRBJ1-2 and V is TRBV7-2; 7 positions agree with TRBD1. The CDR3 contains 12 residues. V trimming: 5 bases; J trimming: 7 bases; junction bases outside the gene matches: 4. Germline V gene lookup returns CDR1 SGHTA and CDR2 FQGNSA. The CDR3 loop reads CASSMTGLGYTF. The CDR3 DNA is TGTGCCAGCAGCATGACAGGGCTTGGCTACACCTTC. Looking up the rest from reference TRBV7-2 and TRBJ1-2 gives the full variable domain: GAGVSQSPSNKVTEKGKDVELRCDPISGHTALYWYRQSLGQGLEFLIYFQGNSAPDKSGLPSDRFSAERTGGSVSTLTIQRTQQEDSAVYLCASSMTGLGYTFGSGTRLTVV.

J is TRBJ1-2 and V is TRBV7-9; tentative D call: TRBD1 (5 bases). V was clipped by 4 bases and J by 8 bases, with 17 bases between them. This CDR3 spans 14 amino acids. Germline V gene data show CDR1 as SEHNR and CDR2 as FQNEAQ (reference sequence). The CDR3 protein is CASSSGRRAEGYTF. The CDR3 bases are TGTGCCAGCAGCTCGGGACGGCGGGCCGAGGGCTACACCTTC.

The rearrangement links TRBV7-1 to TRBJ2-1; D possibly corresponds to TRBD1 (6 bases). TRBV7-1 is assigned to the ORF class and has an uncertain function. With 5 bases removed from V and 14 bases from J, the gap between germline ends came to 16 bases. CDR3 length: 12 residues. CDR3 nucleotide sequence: TGTGCCAGCAGCCCCAGGGGTAGCGTGGAGTTCTTC. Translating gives CASSPRGSVEFF.

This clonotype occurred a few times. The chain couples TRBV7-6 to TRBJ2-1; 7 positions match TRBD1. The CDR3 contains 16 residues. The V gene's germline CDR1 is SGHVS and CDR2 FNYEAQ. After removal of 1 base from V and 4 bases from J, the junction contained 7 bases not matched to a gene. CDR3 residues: CASSLGGTVRYNEQFF. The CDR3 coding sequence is TGTGCCAGCAGCTTAGGGGGGACAGTAAGATACAATGAGCAGTTCTTC.

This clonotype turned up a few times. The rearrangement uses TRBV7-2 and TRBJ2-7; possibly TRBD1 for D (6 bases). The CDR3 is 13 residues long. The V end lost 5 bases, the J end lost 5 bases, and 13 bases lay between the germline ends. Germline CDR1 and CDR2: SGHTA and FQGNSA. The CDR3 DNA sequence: TGTGCCAGCAGCCAGGAGAACAGGGACGAGCAGTACTTC. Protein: CASSQENRDEQYF.